This TCR beta chain is drawn from a study of T-cell reconstitution after alpha-beta-depleted transplantation in children. Findings and caveats of the study: Where some patients showed high TCRbeta diversity at day 60, it came from recipient T cells and thymic progenitors that had survived. Newly generated T cells supplied most T-cell counts and diversity one year post-transplant.

This clonotype was seen ten or more times. Its antigen is unidentified. Construction of the TCRbeta library involved unique molecular identifiers. Each CDR3 protein is one row after TCRdb ran MiXCR on the PCR reads. The data hold some 3,000 distinct CDR3 sequences, with around 20% observed a single time. Germline-derived CDR1 and CDR2 are LNHDA and SQIVND (reference sequence). Trimming stripped 7 bases from V and 5 bases from J, with 11 bases between. The CDR3 is 12 amino acids. The input for sequencing was PBMCs, mostly from graft donor cells, taken 60 days after TCRalphabeta/CD19-depleted stem cell transplant. J is TRBJ1-2 and V is TRBV19, with D unresolved. The TCR was taken from a female patient between 10 and 17 years old who had a stem cell transplant for acute lymphoblastic leukemia, so the T cells may come from the graft donor. The CDR3 loop reads CASTEAGYGYTF. The CDR3 nucleotides are TGTGCCAGTACCGAGGCAGGTTATGGCTACACCTTC. Looking up the rest from reference TRBV19 and TRBJ1-2 gives the full variable domain: DGGITQSPKYLFRKEGQNVTLSCEQNLNHDAMYWYRQDPGQGLRLIYYSQIVNDFQKGDIAEGYSVSREKKESFPLTVTSAQKNPTAFYLCASTEAGYGYTFGSGTRLTVV.